This TCR beta chain was documented in a study of T cell changes during pregnancy in multiple sclerosis. Germline V lookup: CDR1 SQVTM, CDR2 ANQGSEA. The CDR3 extends over 11 amino acids. Trimming removed 6 bases from V and 10 bases from J, with 15 bases in between. This clone was counted once. Clones were read by immunoSEQ multiplex PCR, and TCRdb kept only the in-frame ones, dropping some. The sample lists about 110,000 clones, just over 90% seen once, with 3.5% in the top ten. The rearrangement uses TRBV29-1 and TRBJ1-1; D perhaps matches TRBD1 (5 bases). The sample here was peripheral blood, taken after pregnancy. The receptor's source is a female donor with multiple sclerosis, enrolled in a pregnancy study. The CDR3 spells CSVLVQGGAFF. The CDR3 nucleotides are TGCAGCGTCCTAGTTCAGGGAGGAGCTTTCTTT.